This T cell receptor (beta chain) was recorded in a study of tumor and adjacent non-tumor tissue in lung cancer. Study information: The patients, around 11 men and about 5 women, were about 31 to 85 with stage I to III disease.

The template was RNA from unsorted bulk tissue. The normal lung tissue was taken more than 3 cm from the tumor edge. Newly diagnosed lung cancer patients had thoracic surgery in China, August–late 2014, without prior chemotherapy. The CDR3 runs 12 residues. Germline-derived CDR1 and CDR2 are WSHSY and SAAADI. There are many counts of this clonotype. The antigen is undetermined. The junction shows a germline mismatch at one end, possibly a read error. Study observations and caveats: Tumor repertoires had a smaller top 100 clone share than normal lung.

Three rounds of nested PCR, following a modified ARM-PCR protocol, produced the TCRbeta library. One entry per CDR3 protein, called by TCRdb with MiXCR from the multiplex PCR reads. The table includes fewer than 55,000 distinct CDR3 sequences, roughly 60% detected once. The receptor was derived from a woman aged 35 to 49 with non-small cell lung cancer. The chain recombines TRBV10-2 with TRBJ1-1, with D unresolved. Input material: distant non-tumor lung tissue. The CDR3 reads CASGDGDTEAFF. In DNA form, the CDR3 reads TGCGCCAGCGGTGACGGGGACACTGAAGCTTTCTTT.